The 12 T cell receptor beta chains presented below share a single source sample, sequenced in a study of blood T cell repertoires in COVID-19 (dated by TCRdb to the early 2020s). Library generation was performed with the immunoSEQ multiplex PCR assay. Not all clones reach the TCRdb copy of this immuneACCESS table, which keeps in-frame sequences only. Checked studies attribute under half of the gap to unresolved V genes and leave the rest unexplained. The table for this sample lists about 400,000 clones; roughly 87% of them were counted only once. Over 2% of the sample is taken by the ten largest. The sequenced sample consisted of PBMCs or T cells enriched from blood (not recorded which). The receptor set was obtained from a woman aged 40 to 50 with acute COVID-19.

With regard to this clone: The sample contains more than one DNA sequence encoding this CDR3. This chain connects TRBV18 to TRBJ2-5; D gene uncertain. Germline V gene data show CDR1 as KGHSH and CDR2 as LQKENI. CDR3 length: 11 amino acids. The germline V and J ends were trimmed by 4 bases and 3 bases, with 3 bases remaining between them. The CDR3 DNA reads TGTGCCAGCTCACGCGAAGAGACCCAGTACTTC. Translation gives CASSREETQYF.

The genes are TRBV19 and TRBJ1-6, with no clear D. Germline V gene lookup returns CDR1 LNHDA and CDR2 SQIVND (reference sequence). The CDR3 is 14 residues long. Between the trimmed V and J ends, which lost 7 bases and 6 bases, there was a span of 13 bases. The CDR3 here is CASKPSSGNSPLHF. CDR3 sequence (DNA): TGTGCCAGTAAACCCAGCAGCGGTAATTCACCCCTCCACTTT. The variable domain in full, completed from reference TRBV19 and TRBJ1-6, reads DGGITQSPKYLFRKEGQNVTLSCEQNLNHDAMYWYRQDPGQGLRLIYYSQIVNDFQKGDIAEGYSVSREKKESFPLTVTSAQKNPTAFYLCASKPSSGNSPLHFGNGTRLTVT.

The rearrangement links TRBV11-2 to TRBJ1-5; D is perhaps TRBD1 (5 bases). Germline assignment: CDR1 SGHAT and CDR2 FQNNGV. V gave up 5 bases and J gave up 11 bases, with 10 bases separating them. The CDR3 covers 11 residues. The CDR3 here is CASSVGGAQHF. For the CDR3, the DNA is TGTGCCAGCAGCGTGGGAGGGGCCCAGCATTTT.

This clone was observed once. The chain recombines TRBV6-2 or TRBV6-3 with TRBJ1-5; D is unresolved. Deletions cut 0 bases from V and 9 bases from J, with 6 bases between. The CDR3 extends over 12 amino acids. Germline V lookup: CDR1 MNHEY, CDR2 SVGEGT. The CDR3 here is CASSYSEGPQHF. The CDR3, as DNA: TGTGCCAGCAGTTACTCGGAGGGGCCCCAGCATTTT.

The chain carries TRBV6-5 and TRBJ1-1; possible D gene TRBD1, 5 bases. The CDR3 is 15 amino acids. In germline, CDR1 is MNHEY, CDR2 SVGAGI. V shed 7 bases and J shed 1 base, with 16 bases lying between them. The CDR3 coding sequence is TGTGCCAGCACCCAAGGGGCGGGGGGGAACACTGAAGCTTTCTTT. The encoded protein is CASTQGAGGNTEAFF.

The chain employs TRBV5-1 and TRBJ1-2; 10 bases fit TRBD1. Germline values: CDR1 SGHRS, CDR2 YFSETQ. The CDR3 loop spans 15 amino acids. With V trimmed by 2 bases and J by 5 bases, 6 bases remained unmatched. CDR3 loop: CASSFVLGQGYGYTF. The CDR3 bases are TGCGCCAGCAGCTTCGTCTTGGGACAGGGGTATGGCTACACCTTC.

The chain employs TRBV12-3 or TRBV12-4 and TRBJ2-2; D unresolved. Trimming cost V 7 bases and J 6 bases, with 9 bases left between them. CDR3 length: 12 amino acids. CDR3 nucleotide sequence: TGTGCCAGCACCCTTTCCCCCGGGGAGCTGTTTTTT. Amino acid sequence: CASTLSPGELFF.

This CDR3 is CASRGGKNYGYTF. The CDR3, as DNA: TGTGCCAGTAGGGGGGGGAAGAACTATGGCTACACCTTC. This chain joins TRBV19 and TRBJ1-2; the D gene is possibly TRBD1 (5 bases). Germline V CDR1 and CDR2: LNHDA, SQIVND (reference sequence). CDR3 length: 13 amino acids. The V end lost 6 bases, the J end lost 2 bases, and 10 bases lay between the germline ends.

The V gene is TRBV5-4, the J gene TRBJ2-1; the match to TRBD1 covers 8 bases. The CDR3 spans 15 residues. With V trimmed by 3 bases and J by 8 bases, 10 bases remained unmatched. Germline values: CDR1 SGHNT, CDR2 YYREEE (reference sequence). CDR3 in DNA: TGTGCCAGCAGCTATGGCGGGACAGGACCCTATGAGCAGTTCTTC. Its translation is CASSYGGTGPYEQFF.

V usage is TRBV27 and J usage is TRBJ2-2, with 10 nucleotides matching TRBD2. Germline V gene data show CDR1 as MNHEY and CDR2 as SMNVEV (reference sequence). V was clipped by 6 bases and J by 7 bases; unmatched bases: 2. There are 13 residues in the CDR3. The CDR3, as DNA: TGTGCCAGCAGGGCTAGCGGGGGCGGGGAGCTGTTTTTT. The encoded protein is CASRASGGGELFF.

The chain is built from TRBV7-9 and TRBJ2-7; 8 bases agree with TRBD2. V was clipped by 10 bases and J by 2 bases; unmatched bases: 13. This CDR3 comprises 15 residues. Germline V gene data show CDR1 as SEHNR and CDR2 as FQNEAQ (reference sequence). CDR3 amino acids: CAITRGGGATYEQYF. DNA for the CDR3: TGTGCCATCACCCGGGGGGGAGGTGCAACCTACGAGCAGTACTTC.

The genes are TRBV12-3 or TRBV12-4 and TRBJ2-3; no clear D gene. V lost 1 base, J lost 9 bases, and 8 bases lay in between. The CDR3 has 12 residues. The CDR3 reads CASSLVSRTQYF. The CDR3 DNA reads as TGTGCCAGCAGTTTAGTTAGTCGGACGCAGTATTTT.